These 32 T cell receptor beta chains came from one sample sequenced in a study of Graves' ophthalmopathy and Graves' hyperthyroidism. Amplified material comprised TCR beta CDR3 regions derived from RNA transcripts. RT-PCR in the first round used HTBI primers; a second-round multiplex PCR followed. TCRdb reanalysed the multiplex PCR reads using MiXCR and keeps one entry per CDR3 protein. The sample lists 620,000 or so distinct CDR3 sequences; 22% were seen once. The source material was peripheral blood. These TCRs come from a woman under 30 with stable Graves' hyperthyroidism. Some clones in this sample may be carry-over from other donors' samples.

This clonotype was picked up many times. In nucleotides, the CDR3 is TGTGCCAGCAGTTTTGGCAGCTCCTATAATTCACCCCTCCACTTT. Encoded protein: CASSFGSSYNSPLHF. This rearrangement joins TRBV27 to TRBJ1-6, with no clear D. The V end was cut by 3 bases, the J end by 0 bases, with 6 bases between. The CDR3 is made up of 15 amino acids. Per germline, CDR1 MNHEY and CDR2 SMNVEV (reference sequence).

This chain links TRBV6-1 with TRBJ2-5; 14 bases align to TRBD2. The ends lost 2 bases at V and 4 bases at J; junction bases unmatched: 6. Germline assignment: CDR1 MNHNS and CDR2 SASEGT. The CDR3 consists of 17 residues. In nucleotides, the CDR3 is TGTGCCAGCAGTGAATGGGGACTAGCGGGAGATTCAGAGACCCAGTACTTC. This gives the protein CASSEWGLAGDSETQYF.

Ten or more counts support this clonotype. The rearrangement links TRBV28 to TRBJ1-2; 12 bases map to TRBD1. The CDR3 is made up of 14 amino acids. Germline V CDR1 and CDR2: MDHEN, SYDVKM. The trim removed 0 bases at V and 7 bases at J, leaving 0 bases unmatched. CDR3 in amino acids: CASSLWGQGAGYTF. CDR3 coding DNA: TGTGCCAGCAGTTTATGGGGACAGGGGGCTGGCTACACCTTC.

This clonotype showed up many times. This chain links TRBV11-2 with TRBJ1-1, with a weak D call TRBD1 (5 bases). CDR3 length: 14 amino acids. Germline CDR1 is SGHAT and CDR2 is FQNNGV. The V end was cut by 5 bases, the J end by 3 bases, with 13 bases between. CDR3 loop: CASSRDGIDTEAFF. The CDR3 DNA reads as TGTGCCAGCAGCCGGGACGGAATCGACACTGAAGCTTTCTTT. Together with reference TRBV11-2 and TRBJ1-1, the CDR3 gives the full variable domain: EAGVAQSPRYKIIEKRQSVAFWCNPISGHATLYWYQQILGQGPKLLIQFQNNGVVDDSQLPKDRFSAERLKGVDSTLKIQPAKLEDSAVYLCASSRDGIDTEAFFGQGTRLTVV.

In this sample, this clonotype turned up many times. This chain links TRBV12-3 or TRBV12-4 with TRBJ2-7; D assignment may be TRBD1 or TRBD2 (6 bases each). The CDR3 covers 15 residues. V was shortened by 4 bases and J by 3 bases, with 16 bases between the two germline ends. CDR3 protein: CASSSHGGLGYEQYF. As DNA, the CDR3 is TGTGCCAGCAGTTCCCACGGGGGCTTGGGCTACGAGCAGTACTTC.

In this sample, this clonotype turned up many times. CDR3 in DNA: TGTGCCAGCAGCTTTTATTGGAGACGTGGAAACACCATATATTTT. Translating it yields CASSFYWRRGNTIYF. This chain links TRBV13 with TRBJ1-3, with D unclear. With 3 bases removed from V and 3 bases from J, the gap between germline ends came to 12 bases. The CDR3 contains 15 residues. Germline V lookup: CDR1 PRHDT, CDR2 FYEKMQ (reference sequence).

Ten or more counts support this clonotype. The genes are TRBV6-1 and TRBJ1-2; D remains ambiguous. Germline V gene sequence: CDR1 MNHNS, CDR2 SASEGT. The length of the CDR3 is 18 residues. The ends were cut back, 1 base at V and 2 bases at J, with 20 bases in the middle. CDR3 region: CASSEVNGPWTANYGYTF. CDR3 nucleotide sequence: TGTGCCAGCAGTGAAGTAAACGGGCCCTGGACCGCAAACTATGGCTACACCTTC.

The chain couples TRBV6-1 to TRBJ2-7, with TRBD2 identical over 8 bases. CDR1 is MNHNS, CDR2 SASEGT, per germline. After removal of 6 bases from V and 5 bases from J, the junction contained 6 bases not matched to a gene. The CDR3 has 13 amino acids. Here the CDR3 reads CASRSGLGDEQYF. Written as DNA, the CDR3 is TGTGCCAGCAGGTCGGGACTAGGGGACGAGCAGTACTTC.

This clonotype was found many times. The chain recombines TRBV28 with TRBJ1-1, with 8 positions matching TRBD1. The germline CDR1 and CDR2 sequences are MDHEN and SYDVKM. The V segment lost 5 bases and the J segment 11 bases; nucleotides outside the gene matches: 10. The CDR3 totals 13 residues. The CDR3 DNA reads TGTGCCAGCAGTGGGGGACAGGCCCTCGGGGCTTTCTTT. Protein: CASSGGQALGAFF.

This clonotype was observed at least ten times. The chain carries TRBV5-1 and TRBJ1-6; 10 bases line up with TRBD1. The V gene end was trimmed by 4 bases and the J gene end by 5 bases; junction bases not matched to a gene: 6. Germline-derived CDR1 and CDR2 are SGHRS and YFSETQ. The CDR3 is made up of 16 amino acids. CDR3 region: CASSPGQGFDNSPLHF. For the CDR3, the DNA is TGCGCCAGCAGCCCGGGACAGGGGTTCGATAATTCACCCCTCCACTTT.

There are many counts of this clonotype. The rearrangement joins TRBV7-3 to TRBJ2-7; either TRBD1 or TRBD2 may supply D (5 bases each). V lost 5 bases and J 6 bases, leaving 14 bases between the germline ends. There are 13 residues in the CDR3. In germline, CDR1 is SGHTA, CDR2 FQGTGA. The chain's CDR3 is CASSQTAGSEQYF. CDR3 in DNA: TGTGCCAGCAGCCAAACGGCAGGGAGCGAGCAGTACTTC.

The table lists this clonotype with many counts. This chain links TRBV11-2 with TRBJ1-5, with D possibly being TRBD1 (5 bases). The V end was cut by 5 bases, the J end by 2 bases, with 16 bases between. The CDR3 contains 16 residues. Per the germline V gene, CDR1 is SGHAT and CDR2 is FQNNGV. The CDR3 here is CASSPQGGVGNQPQHF. DNA for the CDR3: TGTGCCAGCAGCCCTCAGGGAGGAGTAGGCAATCAGCCCCAGCATTTT.

This clonotype has more than one count but fewer than ten. V usage is TRBV18 and J usage is TRBJ1-2; D is perhaps TRBD1 (5 bases). The CDR3 has 16 amino acids. V was cut by 1 base and J by 2 bases, with 14 bases left in between. Germline V lookup: CDR1 KGHSH, CDR2 LQKENI. DNA for the CDR3: TGTGCCAGCTCACCACAGTCGAGTGACAGCAACTATGGCTACACCTTC. It specifies CASSPQSSDSNYGYTF.

This clonotype was recorded at least ten times. The gene calls are TRBV20-1 and TRBJ2-4; D may be TRBD2 (6 bases). Germline CDR1 is DFQATT and CDR2 is SNEGSKA (reference sequence). This CDR3 contains 15 residues. V lost 3 bases to trimming and J lost 8 bases, with 20 bases between them. The CDR3 nucleotides read TGCAGTGCTAGCCTCCCCCGGCGGGGTTCGGACATTCAGTACTTC. Protein sequence: CSASLPRRGSDIQYF.

The chain uses TRBV20-1 and TRBJ1-1; D is ambiguous. Deletions cut 3 bases from V and 0 bases from J, with 8 bases between. Germline lookup yields CDR1 DFQATT and CDR2 SNEGSKA (reference sequence). The length of the CDR3 is 13 residues. The CDR3 here is CSARGYMNTEAFF. CDR3 DNA: TGCAGTGCTAGGGGGTATATGAACACTGAAGCTTTCTTT.

The chain uses TRBV30 and TRBJ2-7; TRBD2 might be the D (7 bases). CDR1 is GTSNPN and CDR2 is SVGIG in the germline V gene (reference sequence). The V gene lost 0 bases and the J gene lost 4 bases, with 19 bases spanning the gap. This CDR3 is 16 amino acids long. The CDR3 sequence: CAWSVRGLAEVYEQYF. DNA for the CDR3: TGTGCCTGGAGTGTACGGGGGCTAGCGGAGGTTTACGAGCAGTACTTC.

This clonotype has just one count. At one end, the junction sequence differs from germline, possibly due to a read error. The chain recombines TRBV11-2 with TRBJ2-7; D tentatively reads TRBD1 or TRBD2 (5 bases each). Germline CDR1 is SGHAT and CDR2 is FQNNGV. This CDR3 is built from 15 residues. For the CDR3, the DNA is TGTGCCAGCAGCCTCGCCCTGGTCGGGACCTACGATCAGTACTTC. Protein sequence: CASSLALVGTYDQYF.

The chain employs TRBV6-2 or TRBV6-3 and TRBJ1-2; TRBD1 is a possible D gene (6 bases). Looked up from germline, CDR1 is MNHEY and CDR2 is SVGEGT. Trimming shortened V by 8 bases and J by 3 bases, and 28 bases separated the two germline ends. This CDR3 is 18 amino acids long. This CDR3 reads CASLPRLAGESRHYGYTF. The CDR3 bases are TGTGCCAGCCTTCCTAGGTTGGCAGGGGAATCTCGACACTATGGCTACACCTTC.

This clonotype came up many times. The gene calls are TRBV13 and TRBJ2-5; TRBD1 agrees at 8 bases. The germline CDR1 and CDR2 sequences are PRHDT and FYEKMQ (reference sequence). The CDR3 has 16 amino acids. The V gene end was trimmed by 5 bases and the J gene end by 1 base; junction bases not matched to a gene: 9. The CDR3 region has the DNA TGTGCCAGCAGCCCGACAGGGGAAGGACCCCAAGAGACCCAGTACTTC. Its translation is CASSPTGEGPQETQYF.

This clonotype was seen a handful of times. The rearrangement links TRBV20-1 to TRBJ2-7, with 8 bases fitting TRBD1. The CDR3 has 14 amino acids. Trimming cost V 4 bases and J 5 bases; bases outside gene matches: 10. Germline V gives CDR1 DFQATT, CDR2 SNEGSKA (reference sequence). The CDR3 spells CSANAGGFFHEQYF. Written as DNA, the CDR3 is TGCAGTGCTAATGCAGGGGGCTTTTTCCACGAGCAGTACTTC.

V usage is TRBV6-1 and J usage is TRBJ2-2; D unclear. The length of the CDR3 is 12 residues. The germline gives CDR1 MNHNS, CDR2 SASEGT. V lost 7 bases and J 7 bases, leaving 10 bases between the germline ends. The CDR3 region is CASNFVGGELFF. Here the CDR3 DNA reads TGTGCCAGCAACTTCGTTGGCGGGGAGCTGTTTTTT.

Ten or more counts support this clonotype. The V and J genes are TRBV7-2 and TRBJ1-1; D gene unclear. CDR1 is SGHTA and CDR2 is FQGNSA in the germline V gene. Between the trimmed V and J ends, which lost 6 bases and 8 bases, there was a span of 13 bases. The CDR3 is made up of 12 amino acids. Here the CDR3 DNA reads TGTGCCAGCAGGTTCGCGGCTCGGGAAGCTTTCTTT. Its translation: CASRFAAREAFF.

Regarding this clonotype: One end of the junction fails to match germline, which may point to a read error. V is TRBV13 and J is TRBJ2-5; possible D gene TRBD1, 5 bases. Germline V gene data show CDR1 as PRHDT and CDR2 as FYEKMQ (reference sequence). The CDR3 runs 17 residues. The CDR3 spells CASSFHKAPGLQEIQYF. In DNA, the CDR3 is TGTGCCAGCAGCTTCCACAAGGCCCCAGGGCTCCAAGAGATCCAGTACTTC. Complete variable domain (other parts from reference TRBV13 and TRBJ2-5): AAGVIQSPRHLIKEKRETATLKCYPIPRHDTVYWYQQGPGQDPQFLISFYEKMQSDKGSIPDRFSAQQFSDYHSELNMSSLELGDSALYFCASSFHKAPGLQEIQYFGPGTRLLVL.

This clonotype was detected many times. V gene TRBV7-3 combines with J gene TRBJ2-5, with a weak D call TRBD2 (6 bases). This CDR3 is 14 amino acids long. Germline V gives CDR1 SGHTA, CDR2 FQGTGA. The V and J ends lost 5 bases and 1 base respectively, with 11 bases between them. The CDR3: CASSRFGGQETQYF. The DNA of the CDR3 is TGTGCCAGCAGCCGTTTCGGGGGCCAAGAGACCCAGTACTTC.

The chain employs TRBV6-1 and TRBJ1-2; D not certain. The V gene's germline CDR1 is MNHNS and CDR2 SASEGT. This CDR3 comprises 13 residues. In DNA form, the CDR3 reads TGTGCTACCTCTCGACGGCAGAACTATGGCTACACCTTC. Protein product: CATSRRQNYGYTF.

This clonotype has at least ten counts. The chain couples TRBV12-3 or TRBV12-4 to TRBJ1-3; maybe TRBD1 (6 bases). CDR3 length equals 16 residues. Trimming took off 5 bases at V and 3 bases at J, with 17 bases between the two ends. The CDR3 loop reads CASSPRRGARGNTIYF. The CDR3 DNA sequence: TGTGCCAGCAGTCCCAGGCGGGGGGCGCGTGGAAACACCATATATTTT.

Ten or more counts support this clonotype. V and J are TRBV11-2 and TRBJ1-1, with D possibly TRBD1 on 6 matching bases. Trimming cost V 5 bases and J 5 bases, with 21 bases left between them. CDR1 SGHAT and CDR2 FQNNGV come from the germline V gene. CDR3 length: 16 residues. The CDR3 is CASSRRGGGEGTEAFF. For the CDR3, the DNA is TGTGCCAGCAGCAGAAGAGGGGGAGGGGAGGGTACTGAAGCTTTCTTT.

The J gene is TRBJ1-2, the V gene TRBV29-1; D is unresolved. The CDR3 sequence is 11 residues long. V shed 7 bases and J shed 11 bases, with 17 bases lying between them. Germline V CDR1 and CDR2: SQVTM, ANQGSEA. CDR3 sequence: CSGLGAGGYTF. The CDR3 DNA is TGCAGCGGCCTGGGCGCGGGTGGTTACACCTTC.

A single count supports this clonotype. The chain recombines TRBV20-1 with TRBJ2-5; D uncertain. Germline loops: CDR1 DFQATT, CDR2 SNEGSKA (reference sequence). Trimming removed 7 bases from V and 5 bases from J, with 11 bases in between. This CDR3 region has 11 residues. CDR3 residues: CSGRVVETQYF. Written as DNA, the CDR3 is TGCAGTGGTAGGGTCGTGGAGACCCAGTACTTC.

This clonotype appeared many times. The gene calls are TRBV5-5 and TRBJ1-5; D unclear. From germline, CDR1 is SGHKS and CDR2 YYEKEE (reference sequence). V was clipped by 2 bases and J by 6 bases, with 3 bases between them. This CDR3 has 11 amino acids. The CDR3 DNA reads as TGTGCCAGCAGCTTTCCTCAGCCCCAGCATTTT. Its protein product is CASSFPQPQHF.

There are a few counts of this clonotype. One end of the junction varies from germline; a read error may be responsible. V is TRBV10-1 and J is TRBJ1-5; TRBD1 is a possible D gene (6 bases). This CDR3 contains 17 residues. Germline lookup yields CDR1 WNHNN and CDR2 SYGVQD (reference sequence). CDR3 DNA: TGCGTCAGCAGCCCCCCCCGGGACACCCCCTCAGGGCGGCCCCAGCATTTT. It is translated as CVSSPPRDTPSGRPQHF.

This clonotype appeared many times. The V call is TRBV6-1, the J call TRBJ1-1; 8 nucleotides align to TRBD1. Losses at the gene ends were 5 bases for V and 4 bases for J; bases not matched to a gene: 3. The CDR3 runs 13 residues. In germline, CDR1 is MNHNS, CDR2 SASEGT. The CDR3 is CASSRDRPTEAFF. In DNA, the CDR3 is TGTGCCAGCAGTCGGGACAGGCCCACTGAAGCTTTCTTT.